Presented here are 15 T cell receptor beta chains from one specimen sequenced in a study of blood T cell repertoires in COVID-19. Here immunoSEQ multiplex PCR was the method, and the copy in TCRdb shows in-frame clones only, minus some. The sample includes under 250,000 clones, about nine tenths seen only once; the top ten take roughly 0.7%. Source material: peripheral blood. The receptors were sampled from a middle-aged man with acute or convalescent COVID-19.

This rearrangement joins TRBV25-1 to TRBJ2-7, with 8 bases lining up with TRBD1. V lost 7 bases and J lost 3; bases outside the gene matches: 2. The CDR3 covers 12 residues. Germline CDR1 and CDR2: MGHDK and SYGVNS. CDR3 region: CASTDRGYEQYF. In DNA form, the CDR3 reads TGTGCCAGCACCGACAGGGGCTACGAGCAGTACTTC.

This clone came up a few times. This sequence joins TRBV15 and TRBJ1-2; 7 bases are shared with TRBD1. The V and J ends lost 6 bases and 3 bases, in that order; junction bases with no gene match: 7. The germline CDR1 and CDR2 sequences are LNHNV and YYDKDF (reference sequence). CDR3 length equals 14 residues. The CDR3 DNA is TGTGCCACCAGGTTACGACAGGGTGACTATGGCTACACCTTC. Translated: CATRLRQGDYGYTF.

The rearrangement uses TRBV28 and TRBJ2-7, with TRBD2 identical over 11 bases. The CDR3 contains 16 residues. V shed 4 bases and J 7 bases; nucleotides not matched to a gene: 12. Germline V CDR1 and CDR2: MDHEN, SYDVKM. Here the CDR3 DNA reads TGTGCCAGCAGTTCTCCCACTAGCGGGAGCAGTTGGGAGCAGTACTTC. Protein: CASSSPTSGSSWEQYF.

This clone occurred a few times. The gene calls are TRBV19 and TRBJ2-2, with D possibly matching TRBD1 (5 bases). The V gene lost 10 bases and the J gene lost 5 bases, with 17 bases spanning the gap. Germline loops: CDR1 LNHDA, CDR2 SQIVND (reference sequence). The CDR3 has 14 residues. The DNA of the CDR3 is TGTGCCACCCTCCGGGCAGGGCATACCGGGGAGCTGTTTTTT. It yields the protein CATLRAGHTGELFF.

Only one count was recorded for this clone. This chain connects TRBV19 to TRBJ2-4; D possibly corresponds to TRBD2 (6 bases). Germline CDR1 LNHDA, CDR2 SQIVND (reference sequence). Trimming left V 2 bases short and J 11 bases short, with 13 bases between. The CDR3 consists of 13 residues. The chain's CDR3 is CASSIPGLSFQYF. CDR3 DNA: TGTGCCAGTAGTATACCGGGACTTTCTTTTCAGTACTTC.

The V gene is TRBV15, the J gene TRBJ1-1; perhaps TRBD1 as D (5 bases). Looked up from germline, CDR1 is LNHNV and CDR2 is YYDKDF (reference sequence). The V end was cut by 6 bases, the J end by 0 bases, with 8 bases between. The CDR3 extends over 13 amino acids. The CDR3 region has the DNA TGTGCCACCAGTTGGGGGGTGAACACTGAAGCTTTCTTT. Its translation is CATSWGVNTEAFF. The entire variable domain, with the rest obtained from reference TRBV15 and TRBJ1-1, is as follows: DAMVIQNPRYQVTQFGKPVTLSCSQTLNHNVMYWYQQKSSQAPKLLFHYYDKDFNNEADTPDNFQSRRPNTSFCFLDIRSPGLGDTAMYLCATSWGVNTEAFFGQGTRLTVV.

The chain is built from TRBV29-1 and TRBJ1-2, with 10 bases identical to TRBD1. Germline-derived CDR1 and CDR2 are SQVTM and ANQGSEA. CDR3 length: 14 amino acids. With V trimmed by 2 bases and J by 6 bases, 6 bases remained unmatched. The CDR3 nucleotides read TGCAGCGTTGAAAGACAGGGGGCCCTAGATGGCTACACCTTC. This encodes CSVERQGALDGYTF.

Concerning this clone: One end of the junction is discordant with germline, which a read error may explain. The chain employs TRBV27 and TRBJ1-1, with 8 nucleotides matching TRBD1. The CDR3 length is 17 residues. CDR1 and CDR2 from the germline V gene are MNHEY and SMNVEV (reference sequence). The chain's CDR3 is CASSVSDRDPMNTEAFF. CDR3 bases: TGTGCCAGCAGTGTATCGGACAGGGACCCGATGAACACTGAAGCTTTCTTT.

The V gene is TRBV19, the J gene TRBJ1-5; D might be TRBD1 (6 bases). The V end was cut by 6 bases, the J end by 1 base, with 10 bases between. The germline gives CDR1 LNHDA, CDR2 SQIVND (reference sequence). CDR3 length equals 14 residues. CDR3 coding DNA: TGTGCCAGTAGCATCGACAGGAGCAATCAGCCCCAGCATTTT. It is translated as CASSIDRSNQPQHF. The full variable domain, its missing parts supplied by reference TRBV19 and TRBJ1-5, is DGGITQSPKYLFRKEGQNVTLSCEQNLNHDAMYWYRQDPGQGLRLIYYSQIVNDFQKGDIAEGYSVSREKKESFPLTVTSAQKNPTAFYLCASSIDRSNQPQHFGDGTRLSIL.

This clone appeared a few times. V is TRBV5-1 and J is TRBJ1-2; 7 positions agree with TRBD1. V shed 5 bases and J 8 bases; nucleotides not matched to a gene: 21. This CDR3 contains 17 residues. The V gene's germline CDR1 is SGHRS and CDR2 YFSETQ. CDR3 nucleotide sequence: TGCGCCAGCAGTTTTGGGTTAGTGTCTACAGGGGAGCAAGGCTACACCTTC. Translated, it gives CASSFGLVSTGEQGYTF. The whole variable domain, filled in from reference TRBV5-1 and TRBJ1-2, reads KAGVTQTPRYLIKTRGQQVTLSCSPISGHRSVSWYQQTPGQGLQFLFEYFSETQRNKGNFPGRFSGRQFSNSRSEMNVSTLELGDSALYLCASSFGLVSTGEQGYTFGSGTRLTVV.

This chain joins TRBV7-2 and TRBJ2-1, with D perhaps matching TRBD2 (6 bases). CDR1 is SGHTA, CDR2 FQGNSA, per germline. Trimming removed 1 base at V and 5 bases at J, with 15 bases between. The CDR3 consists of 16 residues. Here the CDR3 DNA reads TGTGCCAGCAGCTTAGAGACCAGGCGGGGTGACAATGAGCAGTTCTTC. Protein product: CASSLETRRGDNEQFF.

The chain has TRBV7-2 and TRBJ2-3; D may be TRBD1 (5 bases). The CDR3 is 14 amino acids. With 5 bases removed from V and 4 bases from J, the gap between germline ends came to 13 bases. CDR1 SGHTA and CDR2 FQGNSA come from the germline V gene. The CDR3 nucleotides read TGTGCCAGCAGCCCGGTTTGGGGCCCAGATACGCAGTATTTT. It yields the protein CASSPVWGPDTQYF.

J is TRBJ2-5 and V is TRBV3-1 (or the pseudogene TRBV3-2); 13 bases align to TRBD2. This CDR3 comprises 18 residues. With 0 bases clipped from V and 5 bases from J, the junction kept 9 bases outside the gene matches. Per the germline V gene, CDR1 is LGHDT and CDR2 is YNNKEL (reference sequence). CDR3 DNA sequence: TGTGCCAGCAGCCAAGATCTTGGACTAGCGGGGGTATTTGAGACCCAGTACTTC. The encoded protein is CASSQDLGLAGVFETQYF.

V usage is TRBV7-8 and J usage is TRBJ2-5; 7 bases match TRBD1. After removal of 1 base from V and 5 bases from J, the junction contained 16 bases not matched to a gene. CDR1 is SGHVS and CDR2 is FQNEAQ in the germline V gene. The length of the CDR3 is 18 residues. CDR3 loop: CASSLVKPGQPLGETQYF. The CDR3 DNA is TGTGCCAGCAGCTTAGTGAAACCGGGACAGCCTTTGGGGGAGACCCAGTACTTC.

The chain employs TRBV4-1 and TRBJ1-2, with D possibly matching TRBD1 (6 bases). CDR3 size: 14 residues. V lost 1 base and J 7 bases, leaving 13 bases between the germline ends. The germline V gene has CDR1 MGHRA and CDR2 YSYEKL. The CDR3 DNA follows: TGCGCCAGCAGCCAAGCAGAGGGGGGGTTTGGCTACACCTTC. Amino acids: CASSQAEGGFGYTF.